The clone carrying this T cell receptor beta chain was found a few times. This CDR3 region has 17 residues. Looked up from germline, CDR1 is SGHRS and CDR2 is YFSETQ. V lost 2 bases and J lost 0, with 12 bases in between. The data belong to a study of control samples from healthy donors and cancer patients. Clones were sequenced by immunoSEQ multiplex PCR, and TCRdb holds only the in-frame ones, with some missing. Of around 110,000 clones in the sample, over 90% were seen once. Specimen: blood. The V and J genes are TRBV5-1 and TRBJ2-6, with no clear D. The source of this sequence is a man between 25 and 39 years old in good health. For the CDR3, the DNA is TGCGCCAGCAGCTTCTTGGGTACAACCTCTGGGGCCAACGTCCTGACTTTC. It codes for CASSFLGTTSGANVLTF.